This T cell receptor (beta chain) was observed in a study of T cell responses to AZD1222 COVID-19 vaccine. The data were produced by immunoSEQ multiplex PCR, yet TCRdb's version contains in-frame clones alone and is incomplete. The sample has a few hundred thousand clones, approximately 95% seen once; the top ten hold 0.55%. This CDR3 region has 15 residues. V was cut by 1 base and J by 6 bases, with 15 bases left in between. Germline assignment: CDR1 LGHDT and CDR2 YNNKEL (reference sequence). This clone has just one count. Sequencing used peripheral blood, obtained on day 0 of AZD1222 vaccination. This receptor was obtained from an adult in good health. J is TRBJ1-2 and V is TRBV3-1 (or the pseudogene TRBV3-2); D ambiguous. CDR3 region: CASSQGGGGFDGYTF. The CDR3 DNA reads TGTGCCAGCAGCCAAGGCGGTGGCGGGTTCGATGGCTACACCTTC.